This T cell receptor beta chain was found in a study of shared clonotypes between healthy human individuals. Whole-study results and caveats: What naive subsets generally showed was a larger estimated richness than memory subsets showed.

This clone was recorded many times. Its antigen is undetermined. The germline gives CDR1 MDHEN, CDR2 SYDVKM. The length of the CDR3 is 16 residues. Trimming stripped 1 base from V and 1 base from J, with 13 bases between. Assay execution proceeded at the deep level. Each subset's genomic DNA was shared equally among a number of immunoSEQ plates. Assay: immunoSEQ multiplex PCR; the TCRdb copy retains only in-frame clones and omits some. The table shows some 630,000 clones, with around 72% occurring only once. Sequencing was performed on memory CD4+ T cells sorted from blood. Regarding subset: CD45RA-negative fraction. This chain links TRBV28 with TRBJ1-1; no clear D. The sequence came from a woman aged 25 to 39 in good health. The chain's CDR3 is CASSLSFVVGNTEAFF. For the CDR3, the DNA is TGTGCCAGCAGTTTATCATTCGTTGTGGGGAACACTGAAGCTTTCTTT.